This T cell receptor beta chain was profiled in a study of identifying expanded T cells in peripheral blood. Findings and limits, study-wide: Over approximately two and four weeks, about 15 and 19 clones changed, versus 1.2 between replicates.

Looked up from germline, CDR1 is MNHNS and CDR2 is SASEGT. The ends were cut back, 2 bases at V and 7 bases at J, with 11 bases in the middle. This CDR3 contains 14 residues. The repertoire was sequenced with immunoSEQ multiplex PCR; TCRdb's copy has only in-frame clones and lacks some. Among 70,000 to 100,000 clones listed, more than 75% were seen once. About this clone: The antigen remains unidentified.

The sample comprised blood. The clonotype was recovered from a person between 18 and 75 years old in good health. The chain has TRBV6-1 and TRBJ1-4, with D perhaps matching TRBD1 (5 bases). This CDR3 reads CASSELGGGEKLFF. DNA of the CDR3: TGTGCCAGCAGTGAATTGGGGGGAGGTGAAAAACTGTTTTTT.